Presented here are 11 T cell receptor beta chains from one specimen sequenced in a study of regulatory T cells in long-lasting Graves disease. The sample's time point: newly diagnosed GD, antithyroid drugs for less than 3 months. Preparation of the TCR library used RNA extracted from PBMCs. Construction of the TCR beta libraries employed iRepertoire HTBI primers in conjunction with Arm-PCR of CDR3 regions. TCRdb re-called the multiplex PCR reads through MiXCR, storing one row per CDR3 protein. Among 200,000 to 250,000 distinct CDR3 sequences listed, roughly 20% were seen once. These data were likewise used in another study, on T cells in Graves' hyperthyroidism and ophthalmopathy.

This specimen consisted of peripheral blood mononuclear cells (PBMCs), obtained at new diagnosis, from a patient treated with antithyroid drugs. Every receptor here comes from a woman aged 30 to 39 with Graves disease.

The table lists this clonotype with many counts. This chain connects TRBV2 to TRBJ1-6; the match to TRBD1 covers 8 bases. Trimming cost V 3 bases and J 7 bases; bases outside gene matches: 8. The CDR3 is 16 residues long. From germline, CDR1 is SNHLY and CDR2 FYNNEI. CDR3: CASSEVQGAGNSPLHF. Here the CDR3 DNA reads TGTGCCAGCAGTGAGGTCCAGGGGGCAGGGAATTCACCCCTCCACTTT.

The sample holds many counts of this clonotype. The chain couples TRBV12-5 to TRBJ1-2; no definite D call. With 0 bases removed from V and 0 bases from J, the gap between germline ends came to 17 bases. The CDR3 length is 18 residues. Germline CDR1 and CDR2: LGHNT and FRNRAP. The CDR3 sequence: CASGLVVSLPPSNYGYTF. For the CDR3, the DNA is TGTGCTAGTGGTTTGGTAGTTAGCCTCCCCCCCTCTAACTATGGCTACACCTTC.

This clonotype was counted at least ten times. The gene calls are TRBV4-1 and TRBJ1-2; D possibly corresponds to TRBD1 (5 bases). The V gene lost 0 bases and the J gene lost 2 bases, with 7 bases spanning the gap. Germline V gives CDR1 MGHRA, CDR2 YSYEKL. This CDR3 has 14 residues. CDR3 amino acids: CASSQDDSNYGYTF. In nucleotides, the CDR3 is TGCGCCAGCAGCCAAGATGACAGCAACTATGGCTACACCTTC.

This clonotype was seen ten or more times. The germline gene is not matched at one end of the junction; a read error may be the cause. This chain uses TRBV28 with TRBJ2-4; perhaps D is TRBD1 or TRBD2 (5 bases each). The CDR3 spans 11 residues. CDR1 is MDHEN, CDR2 SYDVKM, per germline. As DNA, the CDR3 is TGTGCCAGCAGTTTGGGGGATGAGAGGTGTTTC. This translates into CASSLGDERCF.

This clonotype was recorded many times. J is TRBJ2-6 and V is TRBV19; 10 nucleotides match TRBD1. The germline V gene has CDR1 LNHDA and CDR2 SQIVND (reference sequence). This CDR3 has 19 residues. Losses at the gene ends were 5 bases for V and 0 bases for J; bases not matched to a gene: 10. CDR3 in amino acids: CASSGGTGARISGANVLTF. The CDR3 DNA reads TGTGCCAGTAGTGGGGGGACAGGGGCCCGTATCTCTGGGGCCAACGTCCTGACTTTC.

This clonotype came up many times. This rearrangement joins TRBV12-3 or TRBV12-4 to TRBJ1-2, with 9 bases that match TRBD1. The CDR3 has 14 residues. With 6 bases clipped from V and 13 bases from J, the junction kept 15 bases outside the gene matches. CDR3 DNA sequence: TGTGCCAGCAGCTGGAGCGGGACAGGGAAGAGTTGCACCTTC. It is translated as CASSWSGTGKSCTF.

This sequence joins TRBV28 and TRBJ2-5, with TRBD2 matching over 10 bases. The CDR3 sequence is 16 residues long. V lost 3 bases to trimming and J lost 5 bases; unmatched junction nucleotides: 9. Germline CDR1 is MDHEN and CDR2 is SYDVKM. CDR3 amino acids: CASSFGLAGGSETQYF. DNA of the CDR3: TGTGCCAGCAGTTTCGGATTAGCGGGAGGATCGGAGACCCAGTACTTC. Using reference TRBV28 and TRBJ2-5 for the parts outside the CDR3, the full variable domain is DVKVTQSSRYLVKRTGEKVFLECVQDMDHENMFWYRQDPGLGLRLIYFSYDVKMKEKGDIPEGYSVSREKKERFSLILESASTNQTSMYLCASSFGLAGGSETQYFGPGTRLLVL.

The V and J genes are TRBV5-8 and TRBJ1-4; possible D gene TRBD1, 6 bases. Trimming shortened V by 4 bases and J by 5 bases, and 15 bases separated the two germline ends. The germline V gene encodes CDR1 SGHTS and CDR2 YDEGEE. This CDR3 has 15 residues. CDR3 loop: CASSIRQAQNEKLFF. The CDR3 DNA sequence: TGTGCCAGCAGCATAAGACAGGCCCAAAATGAAAAACTGTTTTTT.

This clonotype was seen a few times. CDR3 region: CASSQTGGSPLHF. In DNA form, the CDR3 reads TGTGCCAGCAGCCAAACAGGAGGTTCACCCCTCCACTTT. This rearrangement joins TRBV14 to TRBJ1-6; TRBD1 might be the D (5 bases). The V gene lost 2 bases and the J gene lost 9 bases, with 8 bases spanning the gap. The CDR3 covers 13 residues. The V gene's germline CDR1 is SGHDN and CDR2 FVKESK. Full variable domain (outside the CDR3, taken from reference TRBV14 and TRBJ1-6): EAGVTQFPSHSVIEKGQTVTLRCDPISGHDNLYWYRRVMGKEIKFLLHFVKESKQDESGMPNNRFLAERTGGTYSTLKVQPAELEDSGVYFCASSQTGGSPLHFGNGTRLTVT.

This clonotype appeared a few times. The rearrangement links TRBV7-8 to TRBJ2-1; TRBD2 agrees at 8 bases. CDR1 is SGHVS and CDR2 is FQNEAQ in the germline V gene. Trimming cost V 3 bases and J 6 bases; bases outside gene matches: 7. The CDR3 loop spans 15 amino acids. DNA of the CDR3: TGTGCCAGCAGCTTCTACCCCGGGACTAGCAATGAGCAGTTCTTC. This sequence encodes CASSFYPGTSNEQFF.

About this clonotype: One base away lies a much larger clone, so this may be a sequencing read error. The CDR3 DNA follows: TGTGCCGGCAGTTTATACCAGGGGCAGTTCTTC. Its protein is CAGSLYQGQFF. V is TRBV12-3 or TRBV12-4 and J is TRBJ2-1; possible D gene TRBD1, 5 bases. The CDR3 extends over 11 amino acids.